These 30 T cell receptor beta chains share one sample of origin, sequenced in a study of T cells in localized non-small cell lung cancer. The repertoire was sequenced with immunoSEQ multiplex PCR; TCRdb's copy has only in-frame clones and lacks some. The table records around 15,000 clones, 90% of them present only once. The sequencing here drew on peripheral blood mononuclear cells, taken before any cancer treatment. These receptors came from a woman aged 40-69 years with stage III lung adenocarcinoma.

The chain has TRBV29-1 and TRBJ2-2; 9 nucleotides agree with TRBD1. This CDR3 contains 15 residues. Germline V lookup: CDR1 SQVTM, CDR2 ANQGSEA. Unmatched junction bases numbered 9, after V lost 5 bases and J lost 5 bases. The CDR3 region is CSVQPGQGFTGELFF. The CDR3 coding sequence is TGCAGCGTTCAACCGGGACAGGGTTTTACCGGGGAGCTGTTTTTT.

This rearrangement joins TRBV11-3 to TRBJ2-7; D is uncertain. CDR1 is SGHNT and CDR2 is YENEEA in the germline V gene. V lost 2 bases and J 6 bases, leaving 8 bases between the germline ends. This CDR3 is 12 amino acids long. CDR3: CASSLLDREQYF. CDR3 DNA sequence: TGTGCCAGCAGCTTACTAGACCGCGAGCAGTACTTC.

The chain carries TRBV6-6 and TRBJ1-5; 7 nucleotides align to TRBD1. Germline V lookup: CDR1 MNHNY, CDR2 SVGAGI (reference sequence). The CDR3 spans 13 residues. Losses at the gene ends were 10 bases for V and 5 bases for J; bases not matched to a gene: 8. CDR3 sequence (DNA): TGTGCCATCGCCCAGGGGGTGGATCAGCCCCAGCATTTT. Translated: CAIAQGVDQPQHF.

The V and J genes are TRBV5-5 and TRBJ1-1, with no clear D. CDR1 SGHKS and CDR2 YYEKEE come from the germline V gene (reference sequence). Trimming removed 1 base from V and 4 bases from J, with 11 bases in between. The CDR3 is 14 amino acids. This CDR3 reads CASSLRQIITEAFF. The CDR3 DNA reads TGTGCCAGCAGCTTGCGGCAGATTATCACTGAAGCTTTCTTT.

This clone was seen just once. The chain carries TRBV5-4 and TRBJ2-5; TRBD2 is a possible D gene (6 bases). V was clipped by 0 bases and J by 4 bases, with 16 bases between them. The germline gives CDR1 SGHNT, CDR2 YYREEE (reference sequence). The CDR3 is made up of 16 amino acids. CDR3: CASSLGGPGVRETQYF. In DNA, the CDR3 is TGTGCCAGCAGCTTGGGGGGCCCGGGGGTCCGAGAGACCCAGTACTTC.

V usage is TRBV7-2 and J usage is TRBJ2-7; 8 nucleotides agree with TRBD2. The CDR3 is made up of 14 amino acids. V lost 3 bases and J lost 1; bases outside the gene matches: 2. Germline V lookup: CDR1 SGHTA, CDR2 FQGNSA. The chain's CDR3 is CASSFASGSYEQYF. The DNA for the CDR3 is TGTGCCAGCAGCTTTGCTAGCGGGTCCTACGAGCAGTACTTC.

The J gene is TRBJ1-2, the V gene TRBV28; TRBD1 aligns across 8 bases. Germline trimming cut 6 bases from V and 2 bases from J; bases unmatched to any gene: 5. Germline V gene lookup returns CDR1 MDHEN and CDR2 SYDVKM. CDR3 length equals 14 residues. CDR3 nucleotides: TGTGCCAGCAGCCCTGGGGACAGGAACTATGGCTACACCTTC. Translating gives CASSPGDRNYGYTF.

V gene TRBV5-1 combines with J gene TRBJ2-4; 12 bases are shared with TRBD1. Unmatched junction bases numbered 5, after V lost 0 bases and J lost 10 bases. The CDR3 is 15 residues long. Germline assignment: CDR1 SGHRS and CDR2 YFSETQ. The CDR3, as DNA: TGCGCCAGCAGCTTGGCGGGGACAGGGGGCTCAATTCAGTACTTC. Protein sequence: CASSLAGTGGSIQYF.

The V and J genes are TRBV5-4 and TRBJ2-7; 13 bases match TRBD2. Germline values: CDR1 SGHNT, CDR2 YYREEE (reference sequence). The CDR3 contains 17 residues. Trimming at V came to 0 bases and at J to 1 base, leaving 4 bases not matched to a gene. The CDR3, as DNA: TGTGCCAGCAGCTTGGCGGGGGGACTAGCGGGGTCCTACGAGCAGTACTTC. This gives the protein CASSLAGGLAGSYEQYF.

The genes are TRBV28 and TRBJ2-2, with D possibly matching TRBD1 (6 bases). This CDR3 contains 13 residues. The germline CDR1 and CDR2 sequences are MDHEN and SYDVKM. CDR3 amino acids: CGVGGADTGELFF. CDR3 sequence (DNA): TGTGGCGTAGGGGGAGCGGACACCGGGGAGCTGTTTTTT.

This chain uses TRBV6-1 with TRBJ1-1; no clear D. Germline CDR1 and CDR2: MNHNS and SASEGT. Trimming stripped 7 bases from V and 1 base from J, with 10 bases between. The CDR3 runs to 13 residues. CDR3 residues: CASTSQGNTEAFF. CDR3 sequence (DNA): TGTGCCAGCACTTCACAAGGGAACACTGAAGCTTTCTTT.

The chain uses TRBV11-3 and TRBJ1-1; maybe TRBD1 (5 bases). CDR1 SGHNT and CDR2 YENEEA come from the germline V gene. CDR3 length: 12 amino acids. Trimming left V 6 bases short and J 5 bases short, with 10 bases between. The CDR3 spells CASSRGGTEAFF. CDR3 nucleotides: TGTGCCAGCAGTAGGGGTGGAACTGAAGCTTTCTTT.

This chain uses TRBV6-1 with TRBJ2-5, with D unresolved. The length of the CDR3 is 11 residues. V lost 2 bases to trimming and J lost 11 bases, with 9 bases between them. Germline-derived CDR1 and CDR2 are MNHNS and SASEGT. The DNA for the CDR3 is TGTGCCAGCAGTGAACCTAAGGCGCAGTACTTC. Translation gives CASSEPKAQYF.

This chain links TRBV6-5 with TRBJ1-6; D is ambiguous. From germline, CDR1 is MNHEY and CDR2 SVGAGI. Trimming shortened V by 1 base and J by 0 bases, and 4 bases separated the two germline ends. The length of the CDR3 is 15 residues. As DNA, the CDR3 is TGTGCCAGCAGTTACTGGAGCTCCTATAATTCACCCCTCCACTTT. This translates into CASSYWSSYNSPLHF.

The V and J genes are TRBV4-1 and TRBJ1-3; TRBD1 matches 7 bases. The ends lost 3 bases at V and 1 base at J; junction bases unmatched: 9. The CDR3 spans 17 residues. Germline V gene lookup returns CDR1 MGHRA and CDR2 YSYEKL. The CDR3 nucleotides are TGCGCCAGCAGCCACTCGGGAGGGGGCACTTCTGGAAACACCATATATTTT. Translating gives CASSHSGGGTSGNTIYF.

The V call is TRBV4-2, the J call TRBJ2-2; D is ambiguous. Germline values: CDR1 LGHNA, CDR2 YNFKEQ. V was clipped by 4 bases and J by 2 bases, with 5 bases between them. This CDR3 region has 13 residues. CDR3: CASSRTNTGELFF. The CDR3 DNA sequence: TGTGCCAGCAGCCGGACCAACACCGGGGAGCTGTTTTTT.

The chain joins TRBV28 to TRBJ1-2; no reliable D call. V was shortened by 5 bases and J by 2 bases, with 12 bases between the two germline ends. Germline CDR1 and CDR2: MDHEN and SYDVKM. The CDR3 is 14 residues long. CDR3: CASSGDTTNYGYTF. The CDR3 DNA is TGTGCCAGCAGTGGGGATACAACCAACTATGGCTACACCTTC.

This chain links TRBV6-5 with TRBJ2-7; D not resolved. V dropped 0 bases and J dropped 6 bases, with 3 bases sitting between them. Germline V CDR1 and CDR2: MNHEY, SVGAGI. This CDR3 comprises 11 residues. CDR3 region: CASSYSGEQYF. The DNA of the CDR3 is TGTGCCAGCAGTTACTCGGGCGAGCAGTACTTC.

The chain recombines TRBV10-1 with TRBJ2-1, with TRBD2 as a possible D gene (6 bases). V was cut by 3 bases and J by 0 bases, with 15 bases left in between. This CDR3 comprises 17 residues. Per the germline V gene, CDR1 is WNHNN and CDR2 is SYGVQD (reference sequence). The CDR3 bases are TGCGCCAGCAGTGATATGGCCGGGAGTGGCTCCTACAATGAGCAGTTCTTC. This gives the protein CASSDMAGSGSYNEQFF.

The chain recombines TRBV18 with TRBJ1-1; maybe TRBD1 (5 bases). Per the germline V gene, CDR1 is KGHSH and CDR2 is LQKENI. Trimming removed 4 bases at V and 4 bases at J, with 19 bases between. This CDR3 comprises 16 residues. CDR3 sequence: CASSLRGLEGRTEAFF. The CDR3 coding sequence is TGTGCCAGCTCACTCCGGGGCCTTGAGGGTCGCACTGAAGCTTTCTTT.

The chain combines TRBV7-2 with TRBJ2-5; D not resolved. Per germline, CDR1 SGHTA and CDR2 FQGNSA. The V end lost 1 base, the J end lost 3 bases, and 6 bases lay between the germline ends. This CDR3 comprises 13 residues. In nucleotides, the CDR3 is TGTGCCAGCAGCTTAGACCGGAAAGAGACCCAGTACTTC. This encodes CASSLDRKETQYF. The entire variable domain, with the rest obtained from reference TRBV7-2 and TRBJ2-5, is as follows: GAGVSQSPSNKVTEKGKDVELRCDPISGHTALYWYRQSLGQGLEFLIYFQGNSAPDKSGLPSDRFSAERTGGSVSTLTIQRTQQEDSAVYLCASSLDRKETQYFGPGTRLLVL.

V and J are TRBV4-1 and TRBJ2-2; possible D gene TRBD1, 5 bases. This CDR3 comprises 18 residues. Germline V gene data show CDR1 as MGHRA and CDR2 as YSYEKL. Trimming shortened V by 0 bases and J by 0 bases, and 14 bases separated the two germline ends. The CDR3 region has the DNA TGCGCCAGCAGCCAAGATTACTGGACACCATCGAACACCGGGGAGCTGTTTTTT. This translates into CASSQDYWTPSNTGELFF.

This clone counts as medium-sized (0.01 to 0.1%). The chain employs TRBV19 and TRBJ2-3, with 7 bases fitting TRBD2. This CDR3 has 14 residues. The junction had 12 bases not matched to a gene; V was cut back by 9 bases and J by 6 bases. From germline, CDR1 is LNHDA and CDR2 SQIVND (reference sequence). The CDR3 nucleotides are TGTGCCAGCAAGGCTAGCGGAACTCGGGATACGCAGTATTTT. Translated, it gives CASKASGTRDTQYF. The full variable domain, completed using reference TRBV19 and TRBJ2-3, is DGGITQSPKYLFRKEGQNVTLSCEQNLNHDAMYWYRQDPGQGLRLIYYSQIVNDFQKGDIAEGYSVSREKKESFPLTVTSAQKNPTAFYLCASKASGTRDTQYFGPGTRLTVL.

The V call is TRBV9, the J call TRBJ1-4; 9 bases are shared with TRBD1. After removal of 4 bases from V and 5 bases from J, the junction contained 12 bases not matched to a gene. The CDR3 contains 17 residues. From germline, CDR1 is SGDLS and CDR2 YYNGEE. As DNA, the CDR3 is TGTGCCAGCAGCCTCCGAGGGGAGGGGACAGGGAATGAAAAACTGTTTTTT. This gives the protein CASSLRGEGTGNEKLFF.

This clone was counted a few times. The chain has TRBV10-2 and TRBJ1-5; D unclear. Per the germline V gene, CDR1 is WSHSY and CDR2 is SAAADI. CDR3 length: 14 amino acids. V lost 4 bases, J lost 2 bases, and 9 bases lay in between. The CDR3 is CASSGGLGNQPQHF. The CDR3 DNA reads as TGCGCCAGCAGTGGAGGGCTTGGCAATCAGCCCCAGCATTTT.

The CDR3, as DNA: TGTGCCATCATGGACAGTACCTACGAGCAGTACTTC. It specifies CAIMDSTYEQYF. The V gene is TRBV10-3, the J gene TRBJ2-7, with a tentative D call TRBD1 (6 bases). Germline lookup yields CDR1 ENHRY and CDR2 SYGVKD. The CDR3 length is 12 residues. Trimming stripped 7 bases from V and 2 bases from J, with 9 bases between.

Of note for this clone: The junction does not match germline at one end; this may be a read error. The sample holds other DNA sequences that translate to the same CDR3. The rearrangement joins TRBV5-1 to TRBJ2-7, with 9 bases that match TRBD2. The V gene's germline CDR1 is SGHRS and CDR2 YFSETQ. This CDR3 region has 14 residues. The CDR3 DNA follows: TGCGCCAGCAGCTTGACGACTAGCGGAACCCCCGCGAACTTC. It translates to CASSLTTSGTPANF.

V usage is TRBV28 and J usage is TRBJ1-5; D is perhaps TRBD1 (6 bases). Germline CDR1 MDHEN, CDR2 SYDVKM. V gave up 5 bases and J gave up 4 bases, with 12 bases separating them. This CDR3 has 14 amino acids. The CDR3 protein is CASSSTGTNQPQHF. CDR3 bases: TGTGCCAGCAGTAGTACAGGGACGAATCAGCCCCAGCATTTT.

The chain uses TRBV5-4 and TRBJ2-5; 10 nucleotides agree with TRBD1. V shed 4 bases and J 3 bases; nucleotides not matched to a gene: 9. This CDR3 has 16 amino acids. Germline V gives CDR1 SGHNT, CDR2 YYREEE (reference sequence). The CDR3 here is CASSQRDRGSKETQYF. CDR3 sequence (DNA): TGTGCCAGCAGCCAAAGGGACAGGGGCAGTAAAGAGACCCAGTACTTC.

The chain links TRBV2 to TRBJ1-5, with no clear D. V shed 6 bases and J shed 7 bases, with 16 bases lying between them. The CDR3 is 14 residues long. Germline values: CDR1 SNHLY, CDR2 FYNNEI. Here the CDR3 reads CASRNREGYQPQHF. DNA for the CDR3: TGTGCCAGCAGGAACCGGGAAGGCTACCAGCCCCAGCATTTT.